The 10 T cell receptor beta chains reported below all come from one sample, sequenced in a study of T cells in Graves' hyperthyroidism and ophthalmopathy. From RNA transcripts, TCR beta CDR3 regions were amplified. RT-PCR in the first round (using the HTBI primer set) targeted the TCR CDR3. In TCRdb, the multiplex PCR reads were re-called with MiXCR into one record per CDR3 protein. The sample consists of about 570,000 distinct CDR3 sequences, just over 45% of them appearing once. The sequencing input was peripheral blood or thyroid tissue (not recorded which). Every receptor here comes from an adult woman with Graves' disease, either hyperthyroidism or ophthalmopathy (not recorded which).

The chain combines TRBV6-5 with TRBJ2-5, with TRBD2 identical over 7 bases. With V trimmed by 6 bases and J by 4 bases, 5 bases remained unmatched. The CDR3 extends over 13 amino acids. Germline V gives CDR1 MNHEY, CDR2 SVGAGI. CDR3 sequence reads: CASRTGGTETQYF. The CDR3 DNA follows: TGTGCCAGCAGAACGGGAGGCACAGAGACCCAGTACTTC.

This clonotype was counted many times. The V and J genes are TRBV6-1 and TRBJ2-5; D gene unclear. The CDR3 extends over 15 amino acids. V lost 8 bases and J 1 base, leaving 17 bases between the germline ends. CDR1 MNHNS and CDR2 SASEGT come from the germline V gene. DNA of the CDR3: TGTGCCAGCGGGTCGCTTGGCCTAAGCCAAGAGACCCAGTACTTC. Translation: CASGSLGLSQETQYF.

The chain combines TRBV9 with TRBJ1-6; D might be TRBD1 (5 bases). V was trimmed by 3 bases and J by 13 bases, leaving 11 bases between them. Germline V gene data show CDR1 as SGDLS and CDR2 as YYNGEE. The CDR3 contains 12 residues. CDR3 sequence reads: CASSGSRDPLHF. The CDR3 nucleotides are TGTGCCAGCAGCGGATCCCGGGACCCCCTCCACTTT.

This chain links TRBV27 with TRBJ1-1; a possible D gene is TRBD1 (5 bases). The CDR3 contains 15 residues. Trimming removed 2 bases at V and 2 bases at J, with 12 bases between. CDR1 is MNHEY and CDR2 is SMNVEV in the germline V gene (reference sequence). The CDR3 DNA reads TGTGCCAGCAGTTTAGTGTCCAGGGTAAACACTGAAGCTTTCTTT. Amino acid sequence: CASSLVSRVNTEAFF.

This clonotype was detected ten times or more. This chain connects TRBV20-1 to TRBJ2-5; TRBD1 matches at 9 bases. Trimming cost V 0 bases and J 7 bases; bases outside gene matches: 6. The CDR3 is 14 residues long. Germline CDR1 is DFQATT and CDR2 is SNEGSKA (reference sequence). The CDR3 region has the DNA TGCAGTGCTAGAGAACAGGGGGCAGGCGGGACCCAGTACTTC. Encoded protein: CSAREQGAGGTQYF.

This chain uses TRBV12-5 with TRBJ1-1; weak D call: TRBD1 (6 bases). The V gene's germline CDR1 is LGHNT and CDR2 FRNRAP. This CDR3 is 14 amino acids long. Between the trimmed V and J ends, which lost 7 bases and 3 bases, there was a span of 15 bases. CDR3 nucleotides: TGTGCTAGTGCCAGGGGAGTTGGGGACACTGAAGCTTTCTTT. Amino acids: CASARGVGDTEAFF.

Points on this clonotype: Since a much larger clone is just one base distant, this may be a read error. V usage is TRBV10-3 and J usage is TRBJ1-4; possible D gene TRBD1, 6 bases. The V end lost 5 bases, the J end lost 4 bases, and 11 bases lay between the germline ends. Per the germline V gene, CDR1 is ENHRY and CDR2 is SYGVKD. This CDR3 is 14 amino acids long. The CDR3 region is CAISPGHINEKLFF. The CDR3 DNA reads TGTGCCATCAGTCCGGGACACATTAATGAAAAACTGTTTTTT.

V is TRBV20-1 and J is TRBJ1-6; D gene uncertain. The V gene's germline CDR1 is DFQATT and CDR2 SNEGSKA (reference sequence). Trimming removed 3 bases from V and 8 bases from J, with 14 bases in between. The CDR3 runs 14 residues. CDR3 coding DNA: TGCAGTGCTAGCGGTGGTGGGGTAGATTCACCCCTCCACTTT. The encoded protein is CSASGGGVDSPLHF.

This clonotype has just a few counts. The chain carries TRBV3-1 and TRBJ1-1; D is uncertain. The V end was cut by 4 bases, the J end by 4 bases, with 16 bases between. CDR1 is LGHDT and CDR2 is YNNKEL in the germline V gene (reference sequence). The CDR3 totals 15 residues. CDR3 amino acids: CASSLERDHSTEAFF. Written as DNA, the CDR3 is TGTGCCAGCAGCCTGGAGAGGGATCATAGCACTGAAGCTTTCTTT.

The J gene is TRBJ1-2, the V gene TRBV9; D is uncertain. CDR1 and CDR2 from the germline V gene are SGDLS and YYNGEE. Deletions cut 0 bases from V and 8 bases from J, with 14 bases between. The CDR3 contains 14 residues. Here the CDR3 DNA reads TGTGCCAGCAGCGTAGGGGGTGCGGCCGCCGGCTACACCTTC. Translating it yields CASSVGGAAAGYTF.